This is a list of T cell receptor beta chains from one sample in a study of cytomegalovirus exposure and HLA in healthy donors. The table came from immunoSEQ multiplex PCR; TCRdb's copy has only in-frame clones and leaves some out. The sample holds under 65,000 clones, more than 70% seen once. The sequenced sample was PBMCs. The receptors were sampled from a woman younger than 30 in good health and CMV-seronegative. The CDR3 runs from the conserved cysteine through the conserved F or W. A D gene is named only where the DNA matches it firmly. Some rows mark clone size as missing; the rest say once, few, many or name a class of expanded clone.

v_gene	j_gene	d_gene	abundance	CDR3nt	CDR3aa
TRBV6-5	TRBJ2-3	TRBD2	NA	TGTGCCAGCAGTGACGGGACTAGCGGGAGGGATTTT	CASSDGTSGRDF
TRBV27	TRBJ1-2	TRBD1	NA	TGTGCCAGCAGTACAGGGGTTGGCTACACCTTC	CASSTGVGYTF
TRBV30	TRBJ2-5	NA	NA	TGTGCCTGGAGGAGCCTGGCAGGGAAGGGAGAGACCCAGTACTTC	CAWRSLAGKGETQYF
TRBV9	TRBJ2-6	NA	NA	TGTGCCAGCAGCGGGGCTCTCTCTGGGGCCAACGGCCTGACTTTC	CASSGALSGANGLTF
TRBV6-5	TRBJ1-6	NA	NA	TGTGCCAGCAGTTACGGGACACCGCACGAGGGGCCCCTCCACTTT	CASSYGTPHEGPLHF
TRBV4-2	TRBJ1-1	NA	NA	TGTGCCAGCAGCCAACCGCCCGAACGGAGAAACACTGAAGCTTTCTTT	CASSQPPERRNTEAFF
TRBV7-3	TRBJ2-1	TRBD2	NA	TGTGCCAGCAGCTCCATACTAGCGGGAGGGCCTAGCTCCTACAATGAGCAGTTCTTC	CASSSILAGGPSSYNEQFF
TRBV5-4	TRBJ2-3	TRBD2	NA	TGTGCCAGCAGCTTGGGACTAGCGGGAGCTAGCACAGATACGCAGTATTTT	CASSLGLAGASTDTQYF
TRBV5-1	TRBJ2-5	TRBD2	NA	TGCGCCAGCAGCCCAGGACTAGCGGTGGGGGAGACCCAGTACTTC	CASSPGLAVGETQYF
TRBV14	TRBJ2-7	NA	NA	TGTGCCAGCAGCCAAGATATTACCAGGGCGGACGAGCAGTACTTC	CASSQDITRADEQYF
TRBV4-1	TRBJ1-3	NA	NA	TGCGCCAGCAGCCCTCCGGGGGATGGAAACACCATATATTTT	CASSPPGDGNTIYF
TRBV10-1	TRBJ2-7	TRBD2	few	TGCGCCAGCAGTGAGAGCGGGATCGGATACGAGCAGTACTTC	CASSESGIGYEQYF
TRBV19	TRBJ1-1	TRBD1	NA	TGTGCCAGTAGTATCGGGGGACAGGAAATTGAAGCTTTCTTT	CASSIGGQEIEAFF
TRBV27	TRBJ2-7	NA	NA	TGTGCCAGCAGAGCCCGCTCCTACGAGCAGTACTTC	CASRARSYEQYF
TRBV6-4	TRBJ2-2	NA	NA	TGTGCCAGCAGTGACTTACAGGGAGCTGACACCGGGGAGCTGTTTTTT	CASSDLQGADTGELFF
TRBV9	TRBJ1-2	TRBD1	NA	TGTGCCAGCAGCCGAACCGGACAGGGACGCATGGGAGGCTACACCTTC	CASSRTGQGRMGGYTF
TRBV28	TRBJ2-7	NA	NA	TGTGCCAGCAGTTTTTCCCCCCCCAGGGGATCCGAGCAGTACTTC	CASSFSPPRGSEQYF
TRBV28	TRBJ2-7	TRBD1	NA	TGTGCCACCGAGGGGGCTTCCTACGAGCAGTACTTC	CATEGASYEQYF
TRBV28	TRBJ2-7	TRBD1	NA	TGTGCCAGCAGTACGTCCGGGACAGGGGGCTACGAGCAGTACTTC	CASSTSGTGGYEQYF
TRBV30	TRBJ1-2	TRBD1	few	TGTGCCTGGATTCAGGGGGCGCGGGGCTACACCTTC	CAWIQGARGYTF
TRBV28	TRBJ1-2	TRBD1	once	TGTGCCAGCAGTTCCTCGACAGGGACTCATAGAGGCTACACCTTC	CASSSSTGTHRGYTF
TRBV6-1	TRBJ1-2	NA	NA	TGTGCCAGCAAACGGGGGGCAACTTCTTATGGCTACACCTTC	CASKRGATSYGYTF
TRBV28	TRBJ2-5	TRBD2	NA	TGTGCCAGCAGTTTATCCCCTGACGGGAGGGCAGAGACCCAGTACTTC	CASSLSPDGRAETQYF